The sequence of this TCR beta chain was determined in a study of CD8 T cells in ankylosing spondylitis (dated by TCRdb to between 2016 and 2019). With respect to the entire study: The study set out to find disease-linked TCR variants by profiling T cell receptor beta repertoires in ankylosing spondylitis patients and healthy donors. The full study cohort was made up of 25 ankylosing spondylitis patients and 108 healthy donors. Peripheral blood was sampled, and synovial fluid was additionally collected from ankylosing spondylitis patients.

TCRdb shows the sequencer as Illumina HiSeq 2500. TCR beta libraries were prepared by quantitative 5'-RACE with molecular barcodes. For the original study's pipeline: To identify disease-linked TCR variants, a new computational method was used, one built on a probabilistic model of VDJ rearrangement. Using fastp at Q25 and MiXCR, TCRdb reprocessed the public reads and kept productive beta chains. Rows matching on CDR3 protein sequence are summarized as one entry with the most common DNA and genes. The V and J calls were not made by the authors but by TCRdb's processing. Recorded for this sample are more than 650,000 distinct CDR3 sequences; over 9.5% of them occurred a single time. The top ten clonotypes cover just over 0.5% of the sample. V drops 6 bases and J drops 4 bases, leaving 13 bases in between. Looking up the germline V gene yields CDR1 SQVTM and CDR2 ANQGSEA. The CDR3 sequence holds 13 residues, the cysteine and phenylalanine included. Solely the CDR3 DNA is kept, with 39 bases framed from the first base.

This clonotype was observed many times. No cognate antigen has been identified for it. No base quality information exists; no much larger clone differs at one position. Broad study findings and their caveats: Blood from ankylosing spondylitis patients appeared to be characterized by a TCR beta motif composed of 7 to 9 highly homologous amino acid variants. According to the report, matched synovial fluid samples from ankylosing spondylitis patients were significantly enriched for the disease-linked clones. Some of the motif variants had been reported before in the synovial fluid and blood of reactive arthritis patients, a finding that suggests common disease-initiation mechanisms. The disease-linked clones had a CD8+ phenotype and were found at relatively low frequencies in peripheral blood.

The sequenced sample was blood, either unsorted or a sorted T cell fraction (not recorded which). The clonotype originates from a male donor with ankylosing spondylitis. This chain is built from TRBV29-1 and TRBJ2-1; TRBD2 is possibly the D segment (6 matching bases). The CDR3 corresponds to CSVLNSGYNEQFF. Here is the DNA: TGCAGCGTCCTTAATAGCGGTTACAATGAGCAGTTCTTC.